The present TCR beta chain was sequenced within a study of blood T cells in healthy people across ages. V lost 4 bases, J lost 0 bases, and 15 bases lay in between. The CDR3 sequence is 16 residues long. Germline V gene data show CDR1 as SGDLS and CDR2 as YYNGEE. In regard to this clonotype: What it binds is unknown.

The authors ran a second PCR of 7 to 11 cycles using a sample-barcoded 5' primer and a J-beta primer mix. TCRdb reanalysed the 5' RACE reads using MiXCR and keeps one entry per CDR3 protein. This table holds 270,000 or so distinct CDR3 sequences, 27% found once. Study conclusions and caveats: There was a strong correlation between TCR beta diversity and naive T cell percentage.

Sequences were obtained from blood. The source of this sequence is a woman between 65 and 79 years old in good health. This chain connects TRBV9 to TRBJ2-3; D is undetermined. The CDR3 DNA reads as TGTGCCAGCAGCTTCCCAAGCGACTTCAGCACAGATACGCAGTATTTT. It encodes CASSFPSDFSTDTQYF.